This T cell receptor (beta chain) appears in the sequencing data of a study of blood T cell repertoires in COVID-19. Study background: COVID-19 samples collected from the United States, Italy and Spain covered acute and convalescent phases. In each case, the material was cDNA or gDNA derived from T cells, B-cell-depleted T cells, or PBMCs.

Original methodology: Nucleated cell number was recorded as an estimate derived from reference gene primer amplification. The table came from immunoSEQ multiplex PCR; TCRdb's copy has only in-frame clones and leaves some out. V and J calls and clone size follow that table, whereas D and trimming were derived from the DNA. The data hold roughly 110,000 clones, with more than 75% observed a single time. The length of the CDR3 is 15 residues. CDR1 is MNHEY, CDR2 SMNVEV, per germline (reference sequence). With V trimmed by 10 bases and J by 7 bases, 16 bases remained unmatched. Sample: peripheral blood. The TCR originated in a woman between 35 and 50 years old with acute or convalescent COVID-19. This chain uses TRBV27 with TRBJ2-1; TRBD2 matches 7 bases. In DNA form, the CDR3 reads TGTGCCACCCCAAACCTCGGACTAGGGACGAATGAGCAGTTCTTC. It yields the protein CATPNLGLGTNEQFF.